This T cell receptor (beta chain) came from a study of CD8 T cells in cerebrospinal fluid in Alzheimer's disease. Overall study context: CSF T cell clonal expansion was assessed by plate-based nested PCR and droplet-based sequencing.

Germline CDR1 is GTSNPN and CDR2 is SVGIG (reference sequence). The CDR3 length is 15 residues. CSF cells underwent 10X single-cell V(D)J and 5' gene-expression profiling. Reanalyzing the 10x single-cell sequencing reads, TCRdb keeps one entry per CDR3 protein, without DNA. Its table records approximately 1,200 distinct CDR3 sequences. The study's findings and limits: The largest CSF clone was proportionally bigger in mild cognitive impairment or Alzheimer's disease than controls. Healthy subjects less often had a clone of at least 3% than Alzheimer's patients.

On this clonotype: No antigen is known for it.

The TCR comes from a human donor in good health. Sequenced input: cerebrospinal fluid. The chain combines TRBV30 with TRBJ2-7; TCRdb's D call, TRBD1, is unchecked because there is no DNA. The CDR3 protein is CAWSLGDSNSYEQYF. Variable domain in full (rest from reference TRBV30 and TRBJ2-7): SQTIHQWPATLVQPVGSPLSLECTVEGTSNPNLYWYRQAAGRGLQLLFYSVGIGQISSEVPQNLSASRPQDRQFILSSKKLLLSDSGFYLCAWSLGDSNSYEQYFGPGTRLTVT.